Below are 27 T cell receptor beta chains sequenced from a single sample in a study of blood T cell repertoires in COVID-19. Some clones are missing from TCRdb's copy, which holds only in-frame ones; the method was immunoSEQ multiplex PCR. The sample has approximately 170,000 clones; approximately 77% are singletons. Sequenced material: peripheral blood. The receptors shown here come from a woman of 80 years or more with active or convalescent COVID-19.

The V and J genes are TRBV6-1 and TRBJ1-1, with D maybe TRBD1 (6 bases). The germline CDR1 and CDR2 sequences are MNHNS and SASEGT. The CDR3 loop spans 14 amino acids. Trimming removed 2 bases at V and 8 bases at J, with 15 bases between. The CDR3 sequence is CASSEWTARSEAFF. CDR3 in DNA: TGTGCCAGCAGTGAATGGACAGCGAGATCCGAAGCTTTCTTT.

Comment on this clone: The identical CDR3 is also encoded by other nucleotide sequences in the sample. V usage is TRBV6-5 and J usage is TRBJ2-3; 7 nucleotides align to TRBD2. CDR3 length equals 14 residues. CDR1 is MNHEY, CDR2 SVGAGI, per germline. The J segment lost 1 base and the V segment lost 6 bases, leaving 4 bases of the junction unmatched. DNA for the CDR3: TGTGCCAGCAGCCTGGGGGGGGGCACAGATACGCAGTATTTT. Protein: CASSLGGGTDTQYF.

This chain uses TRBV3-1 (or the pseudogene TRBV3-2) with TRBJ2-3; D unresolved. The V gene's germline CDR1 is LGHDT and CDR2 YNNKEL (reference sequence). This CDR3 is 14 amino acids long. Trimming stripped 0 bases from V and 1 base from J, with 5 bases between. The CDR3 DNA reads TGTGCCAGCAGCCAAGATCCGGGCACAGATACGCAGTATTTT. This translates into CASSQDPGTDTQYF.

The V call is TRBV10-3, the J call TRBJ1-2, with 7 nucleotides matching TRBD1. This CDR3 spans 13 amino acids. J was trimmed by 2 bases and V by 5 bases; bases with no gene match: 2. Germline V CDR1 and CDR2: ENHRY, SYGVKD. This CDR3 reads CAISIQGNYGYTF. The CDR3 DNA reads as TGTGCCATCAGTATACAGGGGAACTATGGCTACACCTTC.

This chain uses TRBV6-5 with TRBJ1-1; 8 nucleotides align to TRBD1. CDR3 length equals 13 residues. J was trimmed by 10 bases and V by 5 bases; bases with no gene match: 9. Germline V CDR1 and CDR2: MNHEY, SVGAGI. The CDR3 nucleotides read TGTGCCAGCAGTAACCGGGACAGGCGTTCAGCTTTCTTT. Translated: CASSNRDRRSAFF.

V gene TRBV4-2 combines with J gene TRBJ1-2; no firm D call. The germline V and J ends were trimmed by 0 bases and 3 bases, with 5 bases remaining between them. Germline lookup yields CDR1 LGHNA and CDR2 YNFKEQ. There are 13 residues in the CDR3. The CDR3: CASSQDLDYGYTF. The CDR3 DNA follows: TGTGCCAGCAGCCAAGATCTAGACTATGGCTACACCTTC.

The genes are TRBV30 and TRBJ2-3; possible D gene TRBD1, 5 bases. This CDR3 is built from 13 residues. Trimming shortened V by 2 bases and J by 0 bases, and 6 bases separated the two germline ends. The germline gives CDR1 GTSNPN, CDR2 SVGIG (reference sequence). CDR3 DNA sequence: TGTGCCTGGAGTAGGGGAAGCACAGATACGCAGTATTTT. It encodes CAWSRGSTDTQYF.

V is TRBV7-8 and J is TRBJ1-6, with 11 bases aligning to TRBD1. The germline gives CDR1 SGHVS, CDR2 FQNEAQ. The CDR3 is 16 residues long. The V segment lost 4 bases and the J segment 10 bases; nucleotides outside the gene matches: 9. The CDR3 region is CASSYDRDRGSSPLHF. The CDR3 DNA reads TGTGCCAGCAGCTACGACCGGGACAGGGGGTCCTCACCCCTCCACTTT.

The genes are TRBV10-3 and TRBJ1-3, with D hard to call. Trimming stripped 2 bases from V and 7 bases from J, with 12 bases between. Per germline, CDR1 ENHRY and CDR2 SYGVKD. The CDR3 covers 14 residues. CDR3 in DNA: TGTGCCATCAGTGAGCCGTCCGGGTACAACACCATATATTTT. This sequence encodes CAISEPSGYNTIYF.

The chain carries TRBV6-1 and TRBJ1-5; D call uncertain. Germline V gene lookup returns CDR1 MNHNS and CDR2 SASEGT. Trimming removed 2 bases from V and 0 bases from J, with 5 bases in between. The CDR3 consists of 14 residues. CDR3 loop: CASSESGSNQPQHF. CDR3 nucleotides: TGTGCCAGCAGTGAATCCGGTAGCAATCAGCCCCAGCATTTT.

This clone appeared a few times. This chain uses TRBV9 with TRBJ2-5, with 8 bases that match TRBD1. CDR3 length: 14 amino acids. V shed 3 bases and J 2 bases; nucleotides not matched to a gene: 3. Looked up from germline, CDR1 is SGDLS and CDR2 is YYNGEE. The DNA of the CDR3 is TGTGCCAGCAGCGCTCGACAGGGGCAAGAGACCCAGTACTTC. The encoded protein is CASSARQGQETQYF.

This chain links TRBV5-1 with TRBJ1-1; D is unclear. The CDR3 has 14 amino acids. Germline-derived CDR1 and CDR2 are SGHRS and YFSETQ. V was trimmed by 2 bases and J by 1 base, leaving 9 bases between them. CDR3 bases: TGCGCCAGCAGCTTTCCCGCCGGGAACACTGAAGCTTTCTTT. Translation: CASSFPAGNTEAFF.

This clone came up once. The genes are TRBV6-1 and TRBJ1-1, with 9 bases aligning to TRBD1. The CDR3 is made up of 17 amino acids. Germline V gene sequence: CDR1 MNHNS, CDR2 SASEGT. With V trimmed by 2 bases and J by 5 bases, 12 bases remained unmatched. Here the CDR3 reads CASSENGFGTGHTEAFF. In nucleotides, the CDR3 is TGTGCCAGCAGTGAAAATGGTTTTGGGACAGGGCATACTGAAGCTTTCTTT.

V usage is TRBV5-6 and J usage is TRBJ2-7; TRBD1 is a possible D gene (6 bases). The CDR3 runs to 15 residues. V dropped 0 bases and J dropped 3 bases, with 13 bases sitting between them. The germline CDR1 and CDR2 sequences are SGHDT and YYEEEE. The CDR3 is CASSLAAGVVYEQYF. The CDR3 DNA is TGTGCCAGCAGCTTGGCGGCAGGGGTGGTCTACGAGCAGTACTTC.

This chain links TRBV5-1 with TRBJ1-1, with TRBD1 as a possible D gene (5 bases). Germline V gene sequence: CDR1 SGHRS, CDR2 YFSETQ. CDR3 size: 15 residues. Between the trimmed V and J ends, which lost 4 bases and 3 bases, there was a span of 16 bases. CDR3 region: CASSPLGGRDTEAFF. CDR3 nucleotide sequence: TGCGCCAGCAGCCCTCTCGGGGGTAGGGACACTGAAGCTTTCTTT.

Written as DNA, the CDR3 is TGCGCCAGCAGCCAATCCGGGACAGGGGGCCATGAGCAGTTCTTC. This encodes CASSQSGTGGHEQFF. The V and J genes are TRBV5-1 and TRBJ2-1; 12 nucleotides match TRBD1. The V gene end was trimmed by 4 bases and the J gene end by 8 bases; junction bases not matched to a gene: 7. The CDR3 length is 15 residues. Germline V gene sequence: CDR1 SGHRS, CDR2 YFSETQ.

The chain's CDR3 is CASSPGSAGGSRETQYF. For the CDR3, the DNA is TGTGCCAGCAGCCCGGGCTCGGCGGGAGGGTCCCGAGAGACCCAGTACTTC. V usage is TRBV5-5 and J usage is TRBJ2-5; TRBD2 matches at 9 bases. Trimming took 4 bases from V and 4 from J; bases not matched to a gene: 14. CDR1 and CDR2 from the germline V gene are SGHKS and YYEKEE (reference sequence). The CDR3 sequence is 17 residues long.

V and J are TRBV9 and TRBJ1-1; D gene uncertain. CDR3 length: 13 residues. Germline V gene lookup returns CDR1 SGDLS and CDR2 YYNGEE. Between the trimmed V and J ends, which lost 2 bases and 1 base, there was a span of 6 bases. CDR3 residues: CASSVIQNTEAFF. CDR3 sequence (DNA): TGTGCCAGCAGCGTTATACAGAACACTGAAGCTTTCTTT.

This clone was picked up a small number of times. The V call is TRBV5-1, the J call TRBJ1-2, with 7 bases identical to TRBD1. The CDR3 runs to 15 residues. J lost 2 bases, V lost 4 bases, and 8 bases had no gene match. Germline CDR1 is SGHRS and CDR2 is YFSETQ. The CDR3 protein is CASSPQSTGNYGYTF. CDR3 in DNA: TGCGCCAGCAGCCCCCAGTCGACAGGGAACTATGGCTACACCTTC.

J is TRBJ2-5 and V is TRBV2; D is perhaps TRBD1 (5 bases). The germline V gene has CDR1 SNHLY and CDR2 FYNNEI. CDR3 length: 13 amino acids. With 2 bases removed from V and 1 base from J, the gap between germline ends came to 5 bases. The DNA of the CDR3 is TGTGCCAGCAGTGAACAGGGCCAAGAGACCCAGTACTTC. As protein: CASSEQGQETQYF. Full variable domain (outside the CDR3, taken from reference TRBV2 and TRBJ2-5): EPEVTQTPSHQVTQMGQEVILRCVPISNHLYFYWYRQILGQKVEFLVSFYNNEISEKSEIFDDQFSVERPDGSNFTLKIRSTKLEDSAMYFCASSEQGQETQYFGPGTRLLVL.

CDR3 amino acids: CASSYSPGTGELFF. The CDR3 DNA follows: TGTGCCAGCAGTTACTCCCCGGGCACCGGGGAGCTGTTTTTT. The chain combines TRBV6-5 with TRBJ2-2, with D unresolved. Looked up from germline, CDR1 is MNHEY and CDR2 is SVGAGI. The CDR3 loop spans 14 amino acids. V was clipped by 0 bases and J by 4 bases, with 6 bases between them.

The chain uses TRBV10-3 and TRBJ1-1; a possible D gene is TRBD1 (6 bases). Germline V lookup: CDR1 ENHRY, CDR2 SYGVKD. The CDR3 consists of 16 residues. The V and J ends lost 3 bases and 2 bases respectively, with 16 bases between them. The CDR3 protein is CAISDPTGPLNTEAFF. The CDR3 nucleotides read TGTGCCATCAGTGACCCTACAGGGCCCCTCAACACTGAAGCTTTCTTT.

The CDR3 coding sequence is TGTGCCACCAGTGACTCGACTACTAATGAGCAGTTCTTC. Residues: CATSDSTTNEQFF. This chain joins TRBV24-1 and TRBJ2-1; possibly TRBD2 for D (5 bases). The CDR3 is 13 residues long. Germline CDR1 and CDR2: KGHDR and SFDVKD. V was shortened by 4 bases and J by 7 bases, with 10 bases between the two germline ends.

J is TRBJ2-1 and V is TRBV6-1, with TRBD2 matching 8 bases. Germline trimming cut 6 bases from V and 6 bases from J; bases unmatched to any gene: 10. CDR3 length: 15 amino acids. Germline V gives CDR1 MNHNS, CDR2 SASEGT. CDR3 protein: CASRPGGRIGNEQFF. CDR3 nucleotides: TGTGCCAGCAGGCCGGGAGGGCGAATCGGCAATGAGCAGTTCTTC.

The V and J genes are TRBV6-1 and TRBJ1-5; a weak D match, TRBD1 (6 bases). The CDR3 is 14 residues long. V lost 2 bases, J lost 6 bases, and 11 bases lay in between. CDR1 and CDR2 (germline): MNHNS, SASEGT. DNA for the CDR3: TGTGCCAGCAGTGAAATGACAGGCGGTCAGCCCCAGCATTTT. Encoded protein: CASSEMTGGQPQHF.

The chain joins TRBV29-1 to TRBJ2-6; 8 bases are a match to TRBD2. This CDR3 is built from 16 residues. Germline loops: CDR1 SQVTM, CDR2 ANQGSEA. J was trimmed by 1 base and V by 8 bases; bases with no gene match: 10. DNA for the CDR3: TGCAGCACACCGACTAGCGACACATCTGGGGCCAACGTCCTGACTTTC. It translates to CSTPTSDTSGANVLTF.

This chain joins TRBV6-5 and TRBJ1-2; tentative D call: TRBD1 (5 bases). This CDR3 is built from 14 residues. V lost 6 bases to trimming and J lost 1 base, with 12 bases between them. Germline loops: CDR1 MNHEY, CDR2 SVGAGI. The CDR3 region has the DNA TGTGCCAGCAGCAATAGGGGCAGTAACTATGGCTACACCTTC. This translates into CASSNRGSNYGYTF.